A single sample gave rise to the 5 T cell receptor beta chains below, sequenced in a study of glioma-infiltrating T cells. The iRepertoire nested amplicon-rescue multiplex PCR amplified TCR alpha and beta CDR3s from RNA. TCRdb itself ran the multiplex PCR reads through MiXCR, one entry per CDR3 protein. The profile shows over 120,000 distinct CDR3 sequences, around 42% of them singletons. Specimen: glioma tissue, nonneoplastic brain tissue, or PBMCs (not recorded which). These receptors all stem from a human donor with low-grade glioma or glioblastoma, undergoing nonglioma brain surgery, or in good health (not recorded which).

The CDR3 coding sequence is TGCAGTGCTATCAGGGGGAACACTGAAGCTTTCTTT. Translating gives CSAIRGNTEAFF. The V and J genes are TRBV20-1 and TRBJ1-1, with D tentatively TRBD1 (6 bases). CDR1 is DFQATT and CDR2 is SNEGSKA in the germline V gene (reference sequence). There are 12 residues in the CDR3. V gave up 4 bases and J gave up 1 base, with 7 bases separating them.

The table lists this clonotype with a few counts. This chain uses TRBV20-1 with TRBJ2-3, with unresolved D. Trimming left V 3 bases short and J 1 base short, with 8 bases between. Looked up from germline, CDR1 is DFQATT and CDR2 is SNEGSKA (reference sequence). This CDR3 spans 13 amino acids. The CDR3 is CSASNQGTDTQYF. DNA for the CDR3: TGCAGTGCTAGTAACCAGGGCACAGATACGCAGTATTTT.

The chain links TRBV18 to TRBJ1-5, with D possibly matching TRBD1 (5 bases). Trimming took 3 bases from V and 4 from J, leaving 10 bases between them. Germline values: CDR1 KGHSH, CDR2 LQKENI. This CDR3 region has 14 residues. CDR3 nucleotide sequence: TGTGCCAGCTCACCCGGGACCCATAATCAGCCCCAGCATTTT. Protein sequence: CASSPGTHNQPQHF. Drawing the rest from reference TRBV18 and TRBJ1-5, the complete variable domain is NAGVMQNPRHLVRRRGQEARLRCSPMKGHSHVYWYRQLPEEGLKFMVYLQKENIIDESGMPKERFSAEFPKEGPSILRIQQVVRGDSAAYFCASSPGTHNQPQHFGDGTRLSIL.

V usage is TRBV2 and J usage is TRBJ2-3; D is undetermined. Germline values: CDR1 SNHLY, CDR2 FYNNEI. The length of the CDR3 is 14 residues. V dropped 5 bases and J dropped 0 bases, with 9 bases sitting between them. CDR3 residues: CASSNLDSTDTQYF. The CDR3 DNA sequence: TGTGCCAGCAGTAACTTGGATAGCACAGATACGCAGTATTTT. The whole variable domain, filled in from reference TRBV2 and TRBJ2-3, reads EPEVTQTPSHQVTQMGQEVILRCVPISNHLYFYWYRQILGQKVEFLVSFYNNEISEKSEIFDDQFSVERPDGSNFTLKIRSTKLEDSAMYFCASSNLDSTDTQYFGPGTRLTVL.

The V and J genes are TRBV20-1 and TRBJ2-7; the D gene is possibly TRBD1 (5 bases). Trimming took off 4 bases at V and 2 bases at J, with 18 bases between the two ends. In germline, CDR1 is DFQATT, CDR2 SNEGSKA (reference sequence). This CDR3 comprises 15 residues. This CDR3 reads CSANPRTTVTYEQYF. DNA of the CDR3: TGCAGTGCTAACCCTCGGACAACGGTGACCTACGAGCAGTACTTC.